This TCR beta chain was obtained from a study of blood T cell repertoires in COVID-19. The CDR3 has 18 amino acids. Germline values: CDR1 SGHVS, CDR2 FNYEAQ. Trimming at V came to 5 bases and at J to 0 bases, leaving 9 bases not matched to a gene. Under the authors' procedure: Using reference gene primer amplification, nucleated cell counts were estimated. Measured with immunoSEQ multiplex PCR; TCRdb has only the in-frame clones, and not every one. Clonal size and the V and J genes are those of that table, whereas D and trimming came from the DNA. The sample includes approximately 100,000 clones, roughly nine tenths of them seen just once.

This chain uses TRBV7-6 with TRBJ2-5; TRBD2 aligns across 13 bases. The specimen was peripheral blood. The receptor comes from an elderly woman with acute or convalescent COVID-19. The CDR3 loop is CASSRGTSGVLYQETQYF. The CDR3 nucleotides read TGTGCCAGCAGCCGCGGGACTAGCGGGGTCCTGTACCAAGAGACCCAGTACTTC.